This is a list of T cell receptor beta chains from one sample in a study of cytomegalovirus exposure and HLA in healthy donors. Using immunoSEQ multiplex PCR, the repertoire was profiled, and TCRdb retains in-frame clones only, with some absent. The sample table includes about 170,000 clones. Material: PBMCs. The receptors originated from a woman between 55 and 75 years old in good health and CMV-seronegative. Both conserved end residues are part of each CDR3. The order of the fields is CDR3 DNA, CDR3 protein, V gene, D gene, CDR3 length, J gene. The D gene is left open where the match is weak.

CDR3nt: TGTGCCAGCAGCCAAACGGGAGCCAAAAACATTCAGTACTTC
CDR3aa: CASSQTGAKNIQYF
v_gene: TRBV14
d_gene: .
len: 14
j_gene: TRBJ2-4

CDR3nt: TGTGCCAGCAGTCAAGGACAGGGAGGTAACACTGAAGCTTTCTTT
CDR3aa: CASSQGQGGNTEAFF
v_gene: TRBV6-5
d_gene: TRBD1
len: 15
j_gene: TRBJ1-1

CDR3nt: TGTGCCAGCAGCTACCGTACGAGTCCGGCGGCTAATGAAAAACTGTTTTTT
CDR3aa: CASSYRTSPAANEKLFF
v_gene: TRBV7-9
d_gene: .
len: 17
j_gene: TRBJ1-4

CDR3nt: TGTGCCAGCAGGCGCCGACTAGCGGGGGGCTACGAGCAGTACTTC
CDR3aa: CASRRRLAGGYEQYF
v_gene: TRBV6-6
d_gene: TRBD2
len: 15
j_gene: TRBJ2-7

CDR3nt: TGTGCCAGCTCACGGGACAGAGTCACCGGGGAGCTGTTTTTT
CDR3aa: CASSRDRVTGELFF
v_gene: TRBV18
d_gene: TRBD1
len: 14
j_gene: TRBJ2-2

CDR3nt: TGCGCCAGCACGGGTCGGGACAGGGAGAACTATGGCTACACCTTC
CDR3aa: CASTGRDRENYGYTF
v_gene: TRBV4-1
d_gene: TRBD1
len: 15
j_gene: TRBJ1-2

CDR3nt: TGTGCCAGCAGCCGCCCGGCCCGGGGTGAGCAGTTCTTC
CDR3aa: CASSRPARGEQFF
v_gene: TRBV7-9
d_gene: .
len: 13
j_gene: TRBJ2-1

CDR3nt: TGCAGCGCCGGGCCCCGGGATCTCTACGAGCAGTACTTC
CDR3aa: CSAGPRDLYEQYF
v_gene: TRBV29-1
d_gene: .
len: 13
j_gene: TRBJ2-7

CDR3nt: TGCGCCAGCAGCTCCCAGGCCGGGGACACTGAAGCTTTCTTT
CDR3aa: CASSSQAGDTEAFF
v_gene: TRBV5-1
d_gene: .
len: 14
j_gene: TRBJ1-1

CDR3nt: TGTGCCAGCAGTTCGACAGGGGTTTTTGGCTACACCTTC
CDR3aa: CASSSTGVFGYTF
v_gene: TRBV28
d_gene: TRBD1
len: 13
j_gene: TRBJ1-2

CDR3nt: TGCGCCAGCAGCTTGGACAGGGTCACCACTGAAGCTTTCTTT
CDR3aa: CASSLDRVTTEAFF
v_gene: TRBV5-1
d_gene: .
len: 14
j_gene: TRBJ1-1

CDR3nt: TGTGCCAGCAGCTATGGACTAGCGGGGGATAATGAGCAGTTCTTC
CDR3aa: CASSYGLAGDNEQFF
v_gene: TRBV7-2
d_gene: TRBD2
len: 15
j_gene: TRBJ2-1

CDR3nt: TGTGCCAGCAGTTCCCCCTCAGCGGCCTATCGTGGCTACACCTTC
CDR3aa: CASSSPSAAYRGYTF
v_gene: TRBV6-5
d_gene: .
len: 15
j_gene: TRBJ1-2

CDR3nt: TGTGCCAGCAGTTACTCGTCTGGGGAGACGGGCACTGAAGCTTTCTTT
CDR3aa: CASSYSSGETGTEAFF
v_gene: TRBV6-5
d_gene: .
len: 16
j_gene: TRBJ1-1

CDR3nt: TGCGCCAGCAGCCAAGACAGGGGGTATGGAAACACCATATATTTT
CDR3aa: CASSQDRGYGNTIYF
v_gene: TRBV4-3
d_gene: TRBD1
len: 15
j_gene: TRBJ1-3

CDR3nt: TGTGCCAGCAGGGCCGGGGGTAGCACAGATACGCAGTATTTT
CDR3aa: CASRAGGSTDTQYF
v_gene: TRBV7-2
d_gene: .
len: 14
j_gene: TRBJ2-3